This is a list of T cell receptor beta chains from one sample in a study of cytomegalovirus exposure and HLA in healthy donors. Data came from immunoSEQ multiplex PCR; TCRdb stores just in-frame clones and leaves some out. The sample shows 55,000 to 85,000 clones, less than 95% of them seen only once. What was sequenced was PBMCs. The origin of the receptors is a woman aged 18 to 35 in good health and CMV-seronegative. Both conserved end residues are part of each CDR3. Each record gives: J gene, clone size, D gene, V gene, CDR3 protein, CDR3 DNA. D genes are given only for firm matches. Clone size is stated in some rows and not others, as once, few, many or a class when expanded.

J gene: TRBJ2-7; clone size: once; D gene: TRBD2; V gene: TRBV2; CDR3 protein: CASRKGTSGPYEQYF; CDR3 DNA: TGTGCCAGCAGGAAGGGGACTAGCGGGCCCTACGAGCAGTACTTC
J gene: TRBJ2-1; clone size: NA; D gene: NA; V gene: TRBV2; CDR3 protein: CASSESNEQFF; CDR3 DNA: TGTGCCAGCAGTGAGAGCAATGAGCAGTTCTTC
J gene: TRBJ2-1; clone size: NA; D gene: TRBD2; V gene: TRBV6-4; CDR3 protein: CASSASVAGAVYNEQFF; CDR3 DNA: TGTGCCAGCAGTGCCTCTGTAGCGGGGGCTGTCTACAATGAGCAGTTCTTC
J gene: TRBJ1-2; clone size: NA; D gene: NA; V gene: TRBV29-1; CDR3 protein: CSVSSGLEGYTF; CDR3 DNA: TGCAGCGTTTCATCAGGGCTGGAGGGCTACACCTTC
J gene: TRBJ2-7; clone size: NA; D gene: NA; V gene: TRBV5-5; CDR3 protein: CASSLGLLRVVTSYEQYF; CDR3 DNA: TGTGCCAGCAGCTTGGGACTGCTCAGGGTAGTAACCTCCTACGAGCAGTACTTC
J gene: TRBJ1-1; clone size: NA; D gene: TRBD1; V gene: TRBV9; CDR3 protein: CASSGTGLGTEAFF; CDR3 DNA: TGTGCCAGCAGCGGGACAGGGTTGGGCACTGAAGCTTTCTTT
J gene: TRBJ2-4; clone size: NA; D gene: NA; V gene: TRBV6-1; CDR3 protein: CASSDPSHPAKNIQYF; CDR3 DNA: TGTGCCAGCAGTGACCCTAGCCATCCTGCCAAAAACATTCAGTACTTC
J gene: TRBJ2-2; clone size: NA; D gene: NA; V gene: TRBV7-2; CDR3 protein: CASTGRTGELFF; CDR3 DNA: TGTGCCAGCACGGGTCGGACCGGGGAGCTGTTTTTT
J gene: TRBJ2-1; clone size: NA; D gene: NA; V gene: TRBV5-4; CDR3 protein: CASSETGRNEQFF; CDR3 DNA: TGTGCCAGCAGCGAGACAGGCCGTAATGAGCAGTTCTTC
J gene: TRBJ1-3; clone size: once; D gene: NA; V gene: TRBV9; CDR3 protein: CASSRGRDSGNTIYF; CDR3 DNA: TGTGCCAGCAGTCGCGGTCGAGACTCTGGAAACACCATATATTTT
J gene: TRBJ2-7; clone size: NA; D gene: TRBD1; V gene: TRBV27; CDR3 protein: CASSPGQGVREQYF; CDR3 DNA: TGTGCCAGCAGTCCGGGACAGGGGGTAAGGGAGCAGTACTTC
J gene: TRBJ2-3; clone size: NA; D gene: TRBD1; V gene: TRBV10-2; CDR3 protein: CASRDRGTDTQYF; CDR3 DNA: TGCGCCAGCAGAGACAGGGGCACAGATACGCAGTATTTT
J gene: TRBJ1-1; clone size: NA; D gene: TRBD1; V gene: TRBV10-3; CDR3 protein: CATRTGGNTEAFF; CDR3 DNA: TGTGCCACCCGGACAGGGGGGAACACTGAAGCTTTCTTT
J gene: TRBJ2-7; clone size: NA; D gene: NA; V gene: TRBV15; CDR3 protein: CATSRLGGPYEQYF; CDR3 DNA: TGTGCCACCAGCAGGCTGGGGGGACCCTACGAGCAGTACTTC
J gene: TRBJ2-7; clone size: NA; D gene: TRBD2; V gene: TRBV11-2; CDR3 protein: CASSSWTRGEQYF; CDR3 DNA: TGTGCCAGCAGCTCGTGGACTAGGGGCGAGCAGTACTTC
J gene: TRBJ2-1; clone size: NA; D gene: NA; V gene: TRBV7-3; CDR3 protein: CASSPTGGEQFF; CDR3 DNA: TGTGCCAGCAGTCCCACCGGGGGTGAGCAGTTCTTC
J gene: TRBJ2-2; clone size: NA; D gene: TRBD2; V gene: TRBV19; CDR3 protein: CASSIGGGRGAAGELFF; CDR3 DNA: TGTGCCAGTAGTATAGGTGGCGGGAGGGGAGCTGCCGGGGAGCTGTTTTTT
J gene: TRBJ2-7; clone size: NA; D gene: NA; V gene: TRBV28; CDR3 protein: CASHRGLAAGTYEQYF; CDR3 DNA: TGTGCCAGCCATCGGGGGTTGGCGGCCGGGACCTACGAGCAGTACTTC
J gene: TRBJ1-1; clone size: NA; D gene: NA; V gene: TRBV4-3; CDR3 protein: CASSQDEGTEAFF; CDR3 DNA: TGCGCCAGCAGCCAAGATGAGGGCACTGAAGCTTTCTTT
J gene: TRBJ1-2; clone size: NA; D gene: NA; V gene: TRBV7-2; CDR3 protein: CASTKQGLEDYGYTF; CDR3 DNA: TGTGCCAGCACTAAACAGGGTTTGGAGGACTATGGCTACACCTTC
J gene: TRBJ2-5; clone size: NA; D gene: NA; V gene: TRBV18; CDR3 protein: CASSPLTVQETQYF; CDR3 DNA: TGTGCCAGCTCACCACTAACAGTCCAAGAGACCCAGTACTTC
J gene: TRBJ2-7; clone size: NA; D gene: TRBD2; V gene: TRBV7-2; CDR3 protein: CASSGGGARSEQYF; CDR3 DNA: TGTGCCAGCAGCGGCGGGGGGGCCCGAAGCGAGCAGTACTTC
J gene: TRBJ1-4; clone size: once; D gene: NA; V gene: TRBV5-4; CDR3 protein: CASSLGQAGSEKLFF; CDR3 DNA: TGTGCCAGCAGCTTGGGACAGGCGGGCAGTGAAAAACTGTTTTTT
J gene: TRBJ1-1; clone size: NA; D gene: TRBD1; V gene: TRBV6-5; CDR3 protein: CASRGQWSPEAFF; CDR3 DNA: TGTGCCAGCAGGGGACAGTGGAGCCCTGAAGCTTTCTTT
J gene: TRBJ2-2; clone size: NA; D gene: TRBD2; V gene: TRBV11-2; CDR3 protein: CASSLAGVRTGELFF; CDR3 DNA: TGTGCCAGCAGTCTAGCGGGAGTAAGAACCGGGGAGCTGTTTTTT
J gene: TRBJ2-3; clone size: NA; D gene: NA; V gene: TRBV5-4; CDR3 protein: CASSLVGAGTDTQYF; CDR3 DNA: TGTGCCAGCAGCTTGGTGGGAGCTGGGACAGATACGCAGTATTTT
J gene: TRBJ2-3; clone size: NA; D gene: NA; V gene: TRBV19; CDR3 protein: CASSPDSGRPGTDTQYF; CDR3 DNA: TGTGCCAGTAGTCCAGATAGCGGAAGGCCCGGCACAGATACGCAGTATTTT
J gene: TRBJ2-5; clone size: NA; D gene: NA; V gene: TRBV28; CDR3 protein: CASSLLGEKGETQYF; CDR3 DNA: TGTGCCAGCAGTTTGTTAGGGGAAAAGGGGGAGACCCAGTACTTC
J gene: TRBJ2-3; clone size: once; D gene: NA; V gene: TRBV2; CDR3 protein: CASSEIPLGGATDTQYF; CDR3 DNA: TGTGCCAGCAGTGAAATCCCTCTGGGGGGGGCCACAGATACGCAGTATTTT
J gene: TRBJ2-7; clone size: NA; D gene: NA; V gene: TRBV27; CDR3 protein: CASSFVVGSSYEQYF; CDR3 DNA: TGTGCCAGCAGTTTCGTCGTGGGGAGCTCCTACGAGCAGTACTTC
J gene: TRBJ2-7; clone size: NA; D gene: NA; V gene: TRBV7-9; CDR3 protein: CASSLLSDYEQYF; CDR3 DNA: TGTGCCAGCAGCCTCTTGAGTGACTACGAGCAGTACTTC
J gene: TRBJ2-7; clone size: NA; D gene: TRBD1; V gene: TRBV5-6; CDR3 protein: CASSPTGTGGGEQYF; CDR3 DNA: TGTGCCAGCAGCCCGACCGGGACAGGGGGCGGTGAGCAGTACTTC
J gene: TRBJ2-7; clone size: NA; D gene: TRBD2; V gene: TRBV30; CDR3 protein: CAWSPGGLAGSYEQYF; CDR3 DNA: TGTGCCTGGAGTCCCGGAGGACTAGCGGGCTCCTACGAGCAGTACTTC
J gene: TRBJ2-5; clone size: NA; D gene: TRBD2; V gene: TRBV7-3; CDR3 protein: CASSPQREAAETQYF; CDR3 DNA: TGTGCCAGCAGCCCCCAGCGGGAGGCGGCGGAGACCCAGTACTTC
J gene: TRBJ2-1; clone size: once; D gene: TRBD2; V gene: TRBV28; CDR3 protein: CASSLGGLAGYYNEQFF; CDR3 DNA: TGTGCCAGCAGTTTAGGGGGGCTAGCGGGGTACTACAATGAGCAGTTCTTC
J gene: TRBJ1-6; clone size: NA; D gene: TRBD1; V gene: TRBV6-7; CDR3 protein: CASSYGGTGGRSPLHF; CDR3 DNA: TGTGCCAGCAGTTACGGAGGGACAGGGGGCAGGTCACCCCTCCACTTT
J gene: TRBJ2-7; clone size: NA; D gene: TRBD2; V gene: TRBV19; CDR3 protein: CASSIRTSGSYEQYF; CDR3 DNA: TGTGCCAGTAGTATTCGGACTAGCGGTTCCTACGAGCAGTACTTC
J gene: TRBJ1-4; clone size: NA; D gene: TRBD1; V gene: TRBV30; CDR3 protein: CAWSVQGANEKLFF; CDR3 DNA: TGTGCCTGGAGTGTACAGGGGGCGAATGAAAAACTGTTTTTT
J gene: TRBJ1-2; clone size: many; D gene: NA; V gene: TRBV7-9; CDR3 protein: CASIPRGKDYGYTF; CDR3 DNA: TGTGCCAGCATCCCCAGGGGAAAAGACTATGGCTACACCTTC
J gene: TRBJ2-2; clone size: once; D gene: NA; V gene: TRBV7-3; CDR3 protein: CASSSPQSGAGTGELFF; CDR3 DNA: TGTGCCAGCAGCTCACCCCAATCGGGAGCCGGGACCGGGGAGCTGTTTTTT
J gene: TRBJ2-5; clone size: NA; D gene: TRBD2; V gene: TRBV28; CDR3 protein: CASSSSGTVQETQYF; CDR3 DNA: TGTGCCAGCAGCTCGAGCGGGACGGTCCAAGAGACCCAGTACTTC
J gene: TRBJ1-3; clone size: NA; D gene: NA; V gene: TRBV13; CDR3 protein: CASSPRSTGPIGNTIYF; CDR3 DNA: TGTGCCAGCAGCCCCCGCTCGACAGGCCCGATCGGAAACACCATATATTTT
J gene: TRBJ2-7; clone size: NA; D gene: TRBD2; V gene: TRBV11-2; CDR3 protein: CASSSSLAELYEQYF; CDR3 DNA: TGTGCCAGCAGCTCTTCCCTAGCGGAACTCTACGAGCAGTACTTC
J gene: TRBJ2-7; clone size: NA; D gene: NA; V gene: TRBV27; CDR3 protein: CARDSEQYF; CDR3 DNA: TGTGCCAGGGACAGCGAGCAGTACTTC
J gene: TRBJ2-1; clone size: NA; D gene: NA; V gene: TRBV4-1; CDR3 protein: CASSQDWTSYNEQFF; CDR3 DNA: TGCGCCAGCAGCCAAGATTGGACATCCTACAATGAGCAGTTCTTC
J gene: TRBJ2-2; clone size: once; D gene: NA; V gene: TRBV7-8; CDR3 protein: CASSLWRTNTGELFF; CDR3 DNA: TGTGCCAGCAGCTTATGGAGGACGAACACCGGGGAGCTGTTTTTT
J gene: TRBJ2-5; clone size: NA; D gene: TRBD1; V gene: TRBV5-1; CDR3 protein: CASSVPGQQETQYF; CDR3 DNA: TGCGCCAGCAGCGTACCGGGACAGCAAGAGACCCAGTACTTC
J gene: TRBJ2-5; clone size: NA; D gene: NA; V gene: TRBV11-2; CDR3 protein: CASSSGGIETQYF; CDR3 DNA: TGTGCCAGCAGCTCCGGCGGCATAGAGACCCAGTACTTC
J gene: TRBJ1-5; clone size: NA; D gene: NA; V gene: TRBV18; CDR3 protein: CASSPRQGIGNQPQHF; CDR3 DNA: TGTGCCAGCTCACCACGCCAGGGAATAGGCAATCAGCCCCAGCATTTT
J gene: TRBJ1-2; clone size: NA; D gene: TRBD1; V gene: TRBV27; CDR3 protein: CASGLGQENTF; CDR3 DNA: TGTGCCAGCGGACTGGGACAGGAGAACACCTTC
J gene: TRBJ2-1; clone size: NA; D gene: TRBD2; V gene: TRBV28; CDR3 protein: CASSLAGVAHNEQFF; CDR3 DNA: TGTGCCAGCAGTCTAGCGGGAGTAGCACACAATGAGCAGTTCTTC
J gene: TRBJ2-5; clone size: NA; D gene: TRBD2; V gene: TRBV27; CDR3 protein: CASSFSSGGPKTQYF; CDR3 DNA: TGTGCCAGCAGTTTCTCCAGCGGGGGGCCCAAGACCCAGTACTTC
J gene: TRBJ2-7; clone size: few; D gene: NA; V gene: TRBV29-1; CDR3 protein: CSVEDLYEQYF; CDR3 DNA: TGCAGCGTTGAAGATCTCTACGAGCAGTACTTC
J gene: TRBJ1-3; clone size: NA; D gene: TRBD1; V gene: TRBV29-1; CDR3 protein: CSVGDRRHGNTIYF; CDR3 DNA: TGCAGCGTCGGGGACAGGCGGCATGGAAACACCATATATTTT
J gene: TRBJ1-2; clone size: NA; D gene: NA; V gene: TRBV5-1; CDR3 protein: CASRGSDGYYGYTF; CDR3 DNA: TGCGCCAGCAGAGGCTCCGACGGGTACTATGGCTACACCTTC
J gene: TRBJ2-1; clone size: few; D gene: TRBD2; V gene: TRBV4-2; CDR3 protein: CASSQVAGGTYNEQFF; CDR3 DNA: TGTGCCAGCAGCCAGGTAGCGGGAGGGACCTACAATGAGCAGTTCTTC
J gene: TRBJ2-7; clone size: NA; D gene: TRBD2; V gene: TRBV6-1; CDR3 protein: CASSAGLAGYEQYF; CDR3 DNA: TGTGCCAGCAGTGCGGGACTAGCGGGGTACGAGCAGTACTTC